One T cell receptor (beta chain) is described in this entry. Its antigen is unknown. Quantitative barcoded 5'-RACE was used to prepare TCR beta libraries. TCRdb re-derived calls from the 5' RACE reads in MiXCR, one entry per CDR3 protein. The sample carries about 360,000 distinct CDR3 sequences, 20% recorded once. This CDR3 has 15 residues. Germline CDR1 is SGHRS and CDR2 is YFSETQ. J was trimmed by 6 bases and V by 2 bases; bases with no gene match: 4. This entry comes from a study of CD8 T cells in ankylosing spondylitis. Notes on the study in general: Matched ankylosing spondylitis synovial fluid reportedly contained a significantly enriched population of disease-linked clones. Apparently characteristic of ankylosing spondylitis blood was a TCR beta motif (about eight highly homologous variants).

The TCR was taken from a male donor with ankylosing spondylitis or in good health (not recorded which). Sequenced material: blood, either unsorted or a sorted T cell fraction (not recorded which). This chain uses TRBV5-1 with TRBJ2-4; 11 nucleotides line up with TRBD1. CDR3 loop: CASSFGQGAGNIQYF. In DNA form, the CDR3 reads TGCGCCAGCAGCTTTGGACAGGGGGCCGGAAACATTCAGTACTTC.